The 7 T cell receptor beta chains below were found in one sample sequenced in a study of glioma-infiltrating T cells. The iRepertoire nested amplicon-rescue multiplex PCR amplified TCR alpha and beta CDR3s from RNA. TCRdb processed the multiplex PCR reads anew with MiXCR; each CDR3 protein has one entry. The table lists 84,000 or so distinct CDR3 sequences, around a quarter of them singletons, with over 5.5% in the top ten. What was sequenced was glioma tissue, nonneoplastic brain tissue, or PBMCs (not recorded which). The receptor set was obtained from a human donor with low-grade glioma or glioblastoma, undergoing nonglioma brain surgery, or in good health (not recorded which).

Ten or more counts support this clonotype. The chain employs TRBV28 and TRBJ2-1; D is uncertain. The CDR3 is 13 residues long. The germline V gene has CDR1 MDHEN and CDR2 SYDVKM. Trimming removed 4 bases at V and 2 bases at J, with 6 bases between. As DNA, the CDR3 is TGTGCCAGCAGTTCTTCCCCCTACAATGAGCAGTTCTTC. Its protein product is CASSSSPYNEQFF.

This clonotype has only a few counts. The rearrangement uses TRBV5-4 and TRBJ1-1; 10 bases align to TRBD1. The CDR3 is 15 amino acids. With V trimmed by 4 bases and J by 3 bases, 6 bases remained unmatched. Germline V CDR1 and CDR2: SGHNT, YYREEE (reference sequence). In DNA form, the CDR3 reads TGTGCCAGCAGCCTGGGCGGGACAGGGGACACTGAAGCTTTCTTT. This sequence encodes CASSLGGTGDTEAFF.

This clonotype was detected many times. The chain is built from TRBV28 and TRBJ2-7; no reliable D call. V lost 7 bases to trimming and J lost 2 bases, with 12 bases between them. The CDR3 has 13 residues. Germline V lookup: CDR1 MDHEN, CDR2 SYDVKM. The CDR3 DNA reads as TGTGCCAGCATCCCCGAGAATGCCTACGAGCAGTACTTC. Translated: CASIPENAYEQYF.

A note on this clonotype: A much more abundant neighbour one base away suggests this may be a read error. This chain connects TRBV4-1 to TRBJ1-1, with TRBD1 matching 7 bases. Germline lookup yields CDR1 MGHRA and CDR2 YSYEKL. The CDR3 has 15 residues. CDR3 loop: CASSHDWTGRGEASF. The CDR3 nucleotides are TGCGCCAGCAGCCATGACTGGACAGGTCGGGGTGAAGCTTCCTTT.

As for this clonotype: A much larger clone lies one base from this, so it may be a read error. The CDR3 does not close with the conserved phenylalanine or tryptophan, likely indicating a read error. This rearrangement joins TRBV12-3 or TRBV12-4 to TRBJ1-2; 8 nucleotides agree with TRBD1. V lost 6 bases to trimming and J lost 7 bases; unmatched junction nucleotides: 16. This CDR3 has 16 amino acids. The CDR3 loop is CASSLGRGQGLGGYTL. CDR3 DNA: TGTGCCAGCAGCCTCGGTCGTGGACAGGGATTGGGTGGCTACACCCTC.

The J gene is TRBJ1-2, the V gene TRBV5-1; 9 bases agree with TRBD1. The CDR3 totals 14 residues. The trim removed 5 bases at V and 5 bases at J, leaving 7 bases unmatched. Germline V gives CDR1 SGHRS, CDR2 YFSETQ. The chain's CDR3 is CASSREQGAYGYTF. CDR3 in DNA: TGCGCCAGCAGTCGTGAACAGGGGGCATATGGCTACACCTTC. Combining the CDR3 with reference TRBV5-1 and TRBJ1-2 gives the whole variable domain KAGVTQTPRYLIKTRGQQVTLSCSPISGHRSVSWYQQTPGQGLQFLFEYFSETQRNKGNFPGRFSGRQFSNSRSEMNVSTLELGDSALYLCASSREQGAYGYTFGSGTRLTVV.

Ten or more counts support this clonotype. The CDR3 region is CASSLPTSGRGTDTQYF. The CDR3 bases are TGTGCCAGCAGCCTTCCCACTAGCGGGAGGGGCACAGATACGCAGTATTTT. The J gene is TRBJ2-3, the V gene TRBV3-1; 13 bases match TRBD2. The V segment lost 4 bases and the J segment 1 base; nucleotides outside the gene matches: 5. Germline CDR1 is LGHDT and CDR2 is YNNKEL (reference sequence). The length of the CDR3 is 17 residues.